This T cell receptor (beta chain) was captured by sequencing in a study of blood T cell repertoires in COVID-19 (dated by TCRdb to between 2020 and 2021). Some background on the complete study: Samples covering the acute and convalescent phases of COVID-19 were provided by collaborators in the United States, Italy and Spain. Sample metadata almost always included a de-identified subject ID, COVID-19 status, age in years and sex. The repertoires were released in a freely available public database intended as a resource for research on the immune response to SARS-CoV-2. Where available, HLA class I and class II types were taken from metadata supplied by the sample provider and were not determined by assay-based typing. The samples were drawn from two sources: the first 160 participants of the ongoing ImmuneRACE study, and 1,254 subjects contributed by 6 global collaborators. The prospective study material was composed of cDNA or gDNA derived from T cells, B-cell-depleted T cells, or PBMCs. Deeply sampled blood TCRbeta repertoires from subjects exposed to, actively infected with, or recovered from COVID-19 were included in the dataset. Overall study outcomes, separate from this receptor: The amount of clinical and demographic metadata varied by source and participant and was provided uncurated.

The CDR3 runs 15 residues from the cysteine to the phenylalanine. Only the CDR3 DNA stays, 45 bases, in frame from base 1. The germline V gene encodes CDR1 MNHEY and CDR2 SVGAGI. Trimming at the junction amounts to 7 bases on V and 7 bases on J, and the germline ends lie 22 bases apart. Whole blood was collected in K2EDTA tubes by collaborating institutions according to the institutions' own protocols. For TCRbeta analysis, collaborator samples were shipped as frozen whole blood, as isolated PBMCs, or as DNA extracted from either sample type. TCRbeta CDR3 regions were amplified from genomic DNA by means of the immunoSEQ Assay, a bias-controlled multiplex PCR. Regarding the original processing steps: The number of nucleated cells in each sample was estimated from the amplification of reference gene primers within the assay. Sequence reads were collapsed and filtered to measure the absolute abundance of every unique TCRbeta CDR3 rearrangement. Productive Simpson clonality was computed per sample as the square root of Simpson's diversity index over productive rearrangements. This is the immuneACCESS table as TCRdb keeps it, with only in-frame sequences that have V and J called. A part of the clones is gone; compared with another copy, unresolved V genes explain less than half, and the rest is unexplained. The DNA was the basis for D and trimming; V, J and clone size are from that table. The sample yields about 80,000 clones; about 90% were counted once. Clones ranked in the top ten supply about 4.4% of the sample.

A remark on this clone: Its antigen has not been determined. No qualities accompany the bases; no much larger clone lies one base away.

The rearranged chain carries TRBV6-5 and TRBJ1-1, with the D gene call left open. The clonotype originates from a woman at least 80 years old with acute or convalescent COVID-19. The sample comprised peripheral blood. The nucleotide sequence is TGTGCCAGCACCGTACAGTTATGGGCTTCTGGTGAAGCTTTCTTT. It is translated as CASTVQLWASGEAFF.